These T cell receptor beta chains were read from a single sample in a study of beta chain features in type 1 diabetes. Sequenced by immunoSEQ multiplex PCR; TCRdb stores in-frame clones only, minus some. The sample lists 550,000 to 850,000 clones; roughly 13% were seen once. The source material was naive CD4+ T cells from blood. These receptors all stem from a man between 18 and 29 years old with type 1 diabetes. Each CDR3 is given with its conserved first and last residue. The D gene is left open where the match is weak. Clone size is shown for a subset of rows, as once, few, many or a class of expanded clone.

d_call	clone_size	v_call	cdr3_length	j_call	cdr3_nt	cdr3_aa
NA	few	TRBV6-5	15	TRBJ2-7	TGTGCCAGCAGTTACTCAGACCGGGGAGGCTACGAGCAGTACTTC	CASSYSDRGGYEQYF
TRBD1	few	TRBV13	13	TRBJ1-1	TGTGCCAGCAGCCCCCAGGGGGCTTCGGGTGCTTTCTTT	CASSPQGASGAFF
NA	NA	TRBV7-8	11	TRBJ2-7	TGTGCCAGCAGCACCCACTACGAGCAGTACTTC	CASSTHYEQYF
NA	NA	TRBV18	14	TRBJ1-1	TGTGCCAGCTCACCAGGACAAATTGGCGCTGAAGCTTTCTTT	CASSPGQIGAEAFF
TRBD1	NA	TRBV7-2	16	TRBJ2-1	TGTGCCAGCACCTTAGGACAGGGGGCGTTCTACAATGAGCAGTTCTTC	CASTLGQGAFYNEQFF
NA	NA	TRBV6-5	12	TRBJ1-1	TGTGCCTGCGGGCTCAAGAACACTGAAGCTTTCTTT	CACGLKNTEAFF
NA	few	TRBV30	14	TRBJ2-5	TGTGCCTGGGGGAGACAGGTTATCCAAGAGACCCAGTACTTC	CAWGRQVIQETQYF
NA	NA	TRBV6-6	14	TRBJ1-1	TGTGCCAGCAGTTACATGAATCTCGACACTGAAGCTTTCTTT	CASSYMNLDTEAFF
NA	few	TRBV28	15	TRBJ2-7	TGTGCCAGCAGTTCCCCCAGAGGGGATCCCTACGAGCAGTACTTC	CASSSPRGDPYEQYF
TRBD1	NA	TRBV27	15	TRBJ2-7	TGTGCCAGCAGTATTCCGGGACAGGGGATGTACGAGCAGTACTTC	CASSIPGQGMYEQYF
NA	NA	TRBV5-4	15	TRBJ1-1	TGTGCCAGCAGCTTCTACAGCGAAGAGAACACTGAAGCTTTCTTT	CASSFYSEENTEAFF
NA	few	TRBV5-6	14	TRBJ1-2	TGTGCCAGCAACTCCGAGCAGGGAAGCTATGGCTACACCTTC	CASNSEQGSYGYTF
TRBD1	NA	TRBV7-6	13	TRBJ1-2	TGTGCCAGCAGCCGACAGGGGCACGATGGCTACACCTTC	CASSRQGHDGYTF
TRBD1	NA	TRBV7-9	16	TRBJ1-3	TGTGCCAGCAGCTCGGGACAGGGGGCGACGGGAAACACCATATATTTT	CASSSGQGATGNTIYF
NA	NA	TRBV28	16	TRBJ2-2	TGTGCCAGCAGTTTTCGGGCAGGGGCTGGTAACGGGGAGCTGTTTTTT	CASSFRAGAGNGELFF
NA	NA	TRBV25-1	12	TRBJ1-2	TGTGCCAGCAGTGATCAGAACTATGGCTACACCTTC	CASSDQNYGYTF
TRBD1	NA	TRBV5-4	15	TRBJ1-2	TGTGCCAGCAGCCATGGGACAGAAACTAACTATGGCTACACCTTC	CASSHGTETNYGYTF
TRBD1	few	TRBV28	18	TRBJ2-6	TGTGCCAGCAGTGCCCCCCCAGGGGGCGATTCTGGGGCCAACGTCCTGACTTTC	CASSAPPGGDSGANVLTF
TRBD1	NA	TRBV4-1	14	TRBJ1-5	TGCGCCAGCAGCCCCGGGACAGGGAGTCAGCCCCAGCATTTT	CASSPGTGSQPQHF
TRBD2	NA	TRBV5-4	17	TRBJ2-1	TGTGCCAGCAGCTCAGGCCCTACTAGCGGGGCTTACAATGAGCAGTTCTTC	CASSSGPTSGAYNEQFF
NA	few	TRBV6-6	12	TRBJ2-1	TGTGCCAGCAGGGTGGATGACAATGAGCAGTTCTTC	CASRVDDNEQFF
TRBD1	NA	TRBV5-1	16	TRBJ1-2	TGCGCCAGCAGCTTGGAGCCCACAGGGGGCAGCTATGGCTACACCTTC	CASSLEPTGGSYGYTF
TRBD2	few	TRBV5-4	16	TRBJ2-5	TGTGCCAGCAGCTTGGAAGCGGGGGGCAACCAAGAGACCCAGTACTTC	CASSLEAGGNQETQYF
NA	NA	TRBV30	13	TRBJ2-7	TGTGCCTGGAGTGTAGTGGGAGGCTACGAGCAGTACTTC	CAWSVVGGYEQYF
NA	few	TRBV6-4	12	TRBJ2-1	TGTGCCAGCAGTGACAGGGGGAATGAGCAGTTCTTC	CASSDRGNEQFF
TRBD2	NA	TRBV5-4	15	TRBJ2-7	TGTGCCAGCAGCGAGTTAGGGACTAGCGCTACCGAGCAGTACTTC	CASSELGTSATEQYF